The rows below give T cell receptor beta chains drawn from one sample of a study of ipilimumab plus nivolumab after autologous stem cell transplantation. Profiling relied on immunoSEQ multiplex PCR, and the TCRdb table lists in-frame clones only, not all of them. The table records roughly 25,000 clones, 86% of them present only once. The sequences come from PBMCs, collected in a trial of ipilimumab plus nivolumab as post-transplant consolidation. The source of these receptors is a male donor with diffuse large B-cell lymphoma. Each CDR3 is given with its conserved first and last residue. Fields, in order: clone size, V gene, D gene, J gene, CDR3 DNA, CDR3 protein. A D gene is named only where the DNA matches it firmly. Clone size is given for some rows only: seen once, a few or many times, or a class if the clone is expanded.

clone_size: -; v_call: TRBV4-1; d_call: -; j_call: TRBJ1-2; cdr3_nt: TGCGCCAGCAGCCAAGTGATAGGGGAGCGCCGTCCCACCTTC; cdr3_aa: CASSQVIGERRPTF
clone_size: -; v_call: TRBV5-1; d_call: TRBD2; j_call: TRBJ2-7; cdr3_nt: TGCGCCAGCAGCAAAGAGGGACTAGCGGGGGGGCCCTACGAGCAGTACTTC; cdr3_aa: CASSKEGLAGGPYEQYF
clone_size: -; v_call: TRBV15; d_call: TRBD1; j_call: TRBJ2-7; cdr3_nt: TGTGCCACCAGCGTTGGGACAGGGTACGAGCAGTACTTC; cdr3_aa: CATSVGTGYEQYF
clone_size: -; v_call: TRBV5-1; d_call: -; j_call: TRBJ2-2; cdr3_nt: TGCGCCAGCAGCTTGGACGGGACAAACACCGGGGAGCTGTTTTTT; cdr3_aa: CASSLDGTNTGELFF
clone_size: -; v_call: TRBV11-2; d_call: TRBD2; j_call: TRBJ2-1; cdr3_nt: TGTGCCAGCAGCCCCCTCGATGGGCGGGGGGGCCTGGGAGAGCAGTTCTTC; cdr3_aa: CASSPLDGRGGLGEQFF
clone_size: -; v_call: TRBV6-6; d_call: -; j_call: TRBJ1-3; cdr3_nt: TGTGCCAGCAGTTCGGGCAGTGACCTAAGTAGAAACACCATATATTTT; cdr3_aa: CASSSGSDLSRNTIYF
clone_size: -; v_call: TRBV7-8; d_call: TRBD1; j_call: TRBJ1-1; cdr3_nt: TGTGCCAGCAGCTTACGCGACAGGGCCCATGAAGCTTTCTTT; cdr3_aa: CASSLRDRAHEAFF
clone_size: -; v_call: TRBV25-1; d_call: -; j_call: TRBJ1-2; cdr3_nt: TGTGCCAGCTCAACCTCCTCACTCTCCTATGGCTACACCTTC; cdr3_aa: CASSTSSLSYGYTF
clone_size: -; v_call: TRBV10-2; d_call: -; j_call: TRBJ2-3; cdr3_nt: TGCGCCAGTGGGGGGATATCTAGCACAGATACGCAGTATTTT; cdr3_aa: CASGGISSTDTQYF
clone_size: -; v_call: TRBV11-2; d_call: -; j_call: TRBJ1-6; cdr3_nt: TGTGCCAGCAGCCCGGGGGAGGGTACCTATAATTCACCCCTCCACTTT; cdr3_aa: CASSPGEGTYNSPLHF
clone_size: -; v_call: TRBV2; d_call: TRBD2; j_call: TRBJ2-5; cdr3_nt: TGTGCCAGCAGCGACCCCGACTATACGGGGGGTGAGACCCAGTACTTC; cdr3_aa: CASSDPDYTGGETQYF
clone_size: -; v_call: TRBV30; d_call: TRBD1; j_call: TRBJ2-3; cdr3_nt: TGTGCCTGGAGTGTAGACAGGGGCGCAGATACGCAGTATTTT; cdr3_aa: CAWSVDRGADTQYF
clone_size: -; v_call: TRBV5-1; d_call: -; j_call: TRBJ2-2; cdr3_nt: TGCGCCAGCACCGACCTCGATACCGGGGAGCTGTTTTTT; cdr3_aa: CASTDLDTGELFF
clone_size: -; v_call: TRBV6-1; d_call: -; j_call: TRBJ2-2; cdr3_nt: TGTGCCAGCACACCCACCCCCGTGGCCGGGGAGCTGTTTTTT; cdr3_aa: CASTPTPVAGELFF
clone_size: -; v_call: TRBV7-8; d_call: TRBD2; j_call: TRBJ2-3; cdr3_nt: TGTGCCAGCAGCTATGGACTAGCGGGGGGCACAGATACGCAGTATTTT; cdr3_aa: CASSYGLAGGTDTQYF
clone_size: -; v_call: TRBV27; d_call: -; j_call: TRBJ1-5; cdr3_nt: TGTGCCAGCAGCGGGCAGTATAGCAATCAGCCCCAGCATTTT; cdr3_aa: CASSGQYSNQPQHF
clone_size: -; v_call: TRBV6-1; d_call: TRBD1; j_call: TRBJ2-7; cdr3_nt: TGTGCCAGCAGGGGAGACAGGGAACTCTACGAGCAGTACTTC; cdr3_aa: CASRGDRELYEQYF
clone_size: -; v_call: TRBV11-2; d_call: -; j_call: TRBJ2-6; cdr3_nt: TGTGCCAGCAGCTTAGGGGGCTCCGGGGCCAACGTCCTGACTTTC; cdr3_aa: CASSLGGSGANVLTF
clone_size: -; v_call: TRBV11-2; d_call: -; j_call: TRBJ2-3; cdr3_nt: TGTGCCAGCAGCTTAGAGGTAGCAGGGGATACGCAGTATTTT; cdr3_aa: CASSLEVAGDTQYF
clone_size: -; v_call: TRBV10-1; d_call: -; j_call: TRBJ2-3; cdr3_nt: TGCGCCAGCAGTGAGTCGAAGAGGGGCGGCACAGATACGCAGTATTTT; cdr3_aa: CASSESKRGGTDTQYF
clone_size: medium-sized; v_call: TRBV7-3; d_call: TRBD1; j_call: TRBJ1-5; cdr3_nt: TGTGCCAGCAGCTTAGAGGACAGGAGAAATCAGCCCCAGCATTTT; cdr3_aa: CASSLEDRRNQPQHF
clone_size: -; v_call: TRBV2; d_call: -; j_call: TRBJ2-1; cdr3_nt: TGTGCCAGCACTCAAGCTTATAGCGGACTTGAGCAGTTCTTC; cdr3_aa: CASTQAYSGLEQFF
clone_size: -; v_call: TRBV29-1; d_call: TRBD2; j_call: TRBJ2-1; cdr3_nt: TGCAGCGCTGAGGGACTAGCGGGGGCCCTTAGAAACTACAATGAGCAGTTCTTC; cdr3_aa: CSAEGLAGALRNYNEQFF
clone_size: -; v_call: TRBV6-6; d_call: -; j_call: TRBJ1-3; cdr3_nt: TGTGCCAGCAGTGATGGACCTAACTCTGGAAACACCATATATTTT; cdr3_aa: CASSDGPNSGNTIYF
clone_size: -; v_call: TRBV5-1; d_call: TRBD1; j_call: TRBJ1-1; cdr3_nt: TGCGCCAGCAGCTCCCAGGGGGGCTCGAACACTGAAGCTTTCTTT; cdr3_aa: CASSSQGGSNTEAFF
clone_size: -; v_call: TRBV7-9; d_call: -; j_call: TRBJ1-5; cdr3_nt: TGTGCCAGCAGCCGGGGGGGGCCCCAGCATTTT; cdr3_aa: CASSRGGPQHF